This entry lists 6 T cell receptor beta chains sequenced from one sample in a study of CD8+ T cells in alopecia areata. Sequencing used cDNA as its template, made by extracting RNA and reverse transcribing it. The data were produced by immunoSEQ multiplex PCR, yet TCRdb's version contains in-frame clones alone and is incomplete. The sample lists 150,000 to 200,000 clones, around 60% occurring once. Treatment here: oral pan-JAK inhibitor, 5-10 mg twice daily. The sequenced sample was CD4+ T cells sorted from blood, obtained at week 24, from a patient treated with tofacitinib. The origin of the receptors is a human donor with alopecia areata.

The rearrangement links TRBV4-1 to TRBJ1-5, with a weak D call TRBD1 (6 bases). The CDR3 runs to 15 residues. Germline CDR1 is MGHRA and CDR2 is YSYEKL. Between the trimmed V and J ends, which lost 1 base and 3 bases, there was a span of 10 bases. CDR3 in amino acids: CASSQARGSNQPQHF. CDR3 nucleotide sequence: TGCGCCAGCAGCCAAGCGAGGGGGTCCAATCAGCCCCAGCATTTT.

DNA for the CDR3: TGTGCCAGCAGCTTGAGTGGCACAGATACGCAGTATTTT. This sequence encodes CASSLSGTDTQYF. The chain couples TRBV7-2 to TRBJ2-3; D remains unclear. Trimming left V 3 bases short and J 1 base short, with 5 bases between. CDR1 and CDR2 (germline): SGHTA, FQGNSA. The length of the CDR3 is 13 residues.

This clone was recorded once. The V call is TRBV5-1, the J call TRBJ1-1; D unresolved. The germline CDR1 and CDR2 sequences are SGHRS and YFSETQ. This CDR3 region has 14 residues. Trimming took off 0 bases at V and 3 bases at J, with 9 bases between the two ends. The CDR3 region is CASSLVVTDTEAFF. The CDR3 nucleotides are TGCGCCAGCAGCTTGGTGGTCACAGACACTGAAGCTTTCTTT.

The V and J genes are TRBV12-5 and TRBJ1-5; D might be TRBD1 (6 bases). The CDR3 sequence is 12 residues long. The germline V and J ends were trimmed by 8 bases and 7 bases, with 12 bases remaining between them. The germline gives CDR1 LGHNT, CDR2 FRNRAP. The CDR3 sequence is CASSGAGQPQHF. DNA of the CDR3: TGTGCTAGTTCGGGGGCAGGGCAGCCCCAGCATTTT.

This clone was seen at least ten times. This chain joins TRBV7-3 and TRBJ1-1; weak D call: TRBD1 (5 bases). Germline V gene sequence: CDR1 SGHTA, CDR2 FQGTGA. V was clipped by 4 bases and J by 1 base, with 7 bases between them. The CDR3 contains 13 residues. CDR3 protein: CASSSGPNTEAFF. CDR3 nucleotides: TGTGCCAGCAGCTCGGGACCGAACACTGAAGCTTTCTTT.

This chain connects TRBV4-2 to TRBJ2-1; a weak D match, TRBD2 (6 bases). V dropped 3 bases and J dropped 7 bases, with 13 bases sitting between them. The CDR3 has 14 amino acids. Germline lookup yields CDR1 LGHNA and CDR2 YNFKEQ. DNA for the CDR3: TGTGCCAGCAGCCATCGGGGGTCGAGAAATGAGCAGTTCTTC. The encoded protein is CASSHRGSRNEQFF.